This T cell receptor beta chain was documented in a study of identical twins. TCRdb analysed the 5' RACE reads with MiXCR anew, one entry per CDR3 protein. Of about 890,000 distinct CDR3 sequences in the sample, 9% to 15% were seen once. The trim removed 6 bases at V and 7 bases at J, leaving 5 bases unmatched. Germline V lookup: CDR1 SNHLY, CDR2 FYNNEI. The length of the CDR3 is 14 residues. These data also featured in a second study, about yellow fever vaccine responses in identical twins.

The sample taken for sequencing was PBMCs. V is TRBV2 and J is TRBJ2-7; 14 bases match TRBD2. This sequence originates from a woman in her late teens or twenties in good health. This chain's CDR3 is CASRGLAGENEQYF. The DNA of the CDR3 is TGTGCCAGCAGGGGACTAGCGGGAGAGAATGAGCAGTACTTC.